Listed below are T cell receptor beta chains from one sample, sequenced in a study of radiotherapy plus CTLA-4 blockade in lung cancer. The table came from immunoSEQ multiplex PCR; TCRdb's copy has only in-frame clones and leaves some out. The table has about 72,000 clones, around 73% seen once. The sample in question was peripheral blood, obtained from a patient treated with radiotherapy plus ipilimumab. These receptors came from a human donor with non-small cell lung cancer who had a complete response to radiotherapy plus ipilimumab. CDR3s include the opening cysteine and the closing phenylalanine or tryptophan. A D gene is named only where the DNA matches it firmly. Size values are once, few and many counts, or a class for expanded clones, and some rows have none.

v_gene	d_gene	j_gene	abundance	CDR3nt	CDR3aa
TRBV11-3	TRBD2	TRBJ2-3	.	TGTGCCAGCAGCCTAACGAGGGCTAGCGGGAGCCCAGATACGCAGTATTTT	CASSLTRASGSPDTQYF
TRBV7-2	.	TRBJ1-6	.	TGTGCCAGCAGCTCTTGGACAGCCGCCGGGCTCCACTTT	CASSSWTAAGLHF
TRBV7-2	.	TRBJ2-3	.	TGTGCCAGCAGCTTAGGGGGCGCCAGCACAGATACGCAGTATTTT	CASSLGGASTDTQYF
TRBV10-3	TRBD2	TRBJ2-2	.	TGTGCCATCAGTGAGTTGGCGGGAGGAAGGGAGCTGTTTTTT	CAISELAGGRELFF
TRBV6-5	.	TRBJ2-3	.	TGTGCCAGCAGTTACTCTTCGGGTCGCACAGATACGCAGTATTTT	CASSYSSGRTDTQYF
TRBV4-1	.	TRBJ2-7	few	TGCGCCAGCAGCCAAGGGAGAGGGGTACCCTACGAGCAGTACTTC	CASSQGRGVPYEQYF
TRBV29-1	.	TRBJ1-2	.	TGCAGCGTTGTGGGACCGAACTATGGCTACACCTTC	CSVVGPNYGYTF
TRBV7-2	.	TRBJ2-3	.	TGTGCCAGCAGCGTCCGTGCTGACTCACTCACAGATACGCAGTATTTT	CASSVRADSLTDTQYF
TRBV5-1	.	TRBJ1-2	once	TGCGCCAGCAGCTTGGCGGGACCGAGTGCCTATGGCTACACCTTC	CASSLAGPSAYGYTF
TRBV30	TRBD2	TRBJ2-1	.	TGTGCCTGGAGTGTACTAGCGGGAGTGAGTGAGCAGTTCTTC	CAWSVLAGVSEQFF
TRBV27	.	TRBJ2-6	.	TGTGCCAGCAAGCGCGGCTCTGGGGCCAACGTCCTGACTTTC	CASKRGSGANVLTF
TRBV5-1	TRBD1	TRBJ1-2	.	TGCGCCAGCAGCGCGGGACAGTCTGACCTTGACTATGGCTACACCTTC	CASSAGQSDLDYGYTF
TRBV5-1	.	TRBJ2-5	.	TGCGCCAGCAGCTTGGTAGGACAGTCGCAAGAGACCCAGTACTTC	CASSLVGQSQETQYF
TRBV7-9	TRBD1	TRBJ1-1	few	TGTGCCAGCAGCTCGACAGGGGGGAACACTGAAGCTTTCTTT	CASSSTGGNTEAFF
TRBV7-2	TRBD1	TRBJ1-2	.	TGTGCCAGCAGCTTAGGGGGGACAGGGAATAACTATGGCTACACCTTC	CASSLGGTGNNYGYTF
TRBV5-1	TRBD1	TRBJ1-1	.	TGCGCCAGCAGCTCGGAGGGACAGCCGAACACTGAAGCTTTCTTT	CASSSEGQPNTEAFF
TRBV30	TRBD1	TRBJ2-1	.	TGTGCCTGGAGTAAAGGACAGGGGGTCTACCGCTCCTACAATGAGCAGTTCTTC	CAWSKGQGVYRSYNEQFF
TRBV1	.	TRBJ2-1	.	TGCACCAGCAGCCAAGGTAGGACTAGCGTGGATGAGCAGTTCTTC	CTSSQGRTSVDEQFF
TRBV5-5	.	TRBJ1-2	few	TGTGCCAGCAGCTTGGAGGGTGGTGGCGGCTACACCTTC	CASSLEGGGGYTF
TRBV19	TRBD1	TRBJ1-1	.	TGTGCCAGTTGGGACAGGGGCCGGGCTGAAGCTTTCTTT	CASWDRGRAEAFF
TRBV11-2	.	TRBJ2-2	.	TGTGCCAGCAGCTTAGAACGCACCGGGGAGCTGTTTTTT	CASSLERTGELFF
TRBV2	TRBD2	TRBJ2-2	.	TGTGCCAGCAGGAGGGGACTAGCAGCCGGGGAGCTGTTTTTT	CASRRGLAAGELFF
TRBV19	.	TRBJ2-3	.	TGTGCCAGTACTGTTAGTCACACAGATACGCAGTATTTT	CASTVSHTDTQYF
TRBV11-2	.	TRBJ1-1	.	TGTGCCAGCAGCTTAGTTGAGACAGGCTTTGGGCGTGGGGCTGAAGCTTTCTTT	CASSLVETGFGRGAEAFF
TRBV6-5	.	TRBJ2-3	.	TGTGCCAGCAGTTTCGCAAACACAGATACGCAGTATTTT	CASSFANTDTQYF
TRBV7-8	.	TRBJ2-1	.	TGTGCCAGCAGCTCCCGGGGCAGCATGATTAATGAGCAGTTCTTC	CASSSRGSMINEQFF
TRBV6-6	.	TRBJ1-2	.	TGTGCCAGCAGTTACGGGGCAGCAGCTAACTATGGCTACACCTTC	CASSYGAAANYGYTF
TRBV5-6	.	TRBJ2-5	.	TGTGCCAGCAGCTCACCATGGTACCAAGAGACCCAGTACTTC	CASSSPWYQETQYF
TRBV19	.	TRBJ1-3	.	TGTGCCAGTAGTAAGGTCTCTGGAAACACCATATATTTT	CASSKVSGNTIYF
TRBV4-1	TRBD1	TRBJ1-3	.	TGCGCCAGCGGGGACAGCTCTGGAAACACCATATATTTT	CASGDSSGNTIYF
TRBV18	.	TRBJ2-1	.	TGTGCCAGCTCACCGCAAACCGGGACCGCCGCCAATGAGCAGTTCTTC	CASSPQTGTAANEQFF
TRBV9	TRBD1	TRBJ2-5	.	TGTGCCAGCAGCGTAGCCCTTGGACAGGGAGAGACCCAGTACTTC	CASSVALGQGETQYF
TRBV12-5	TRBD1	TRBJ2-7	once	TGTGCTAGTGGTTTGGTGGCCGGGGACAGGGTTTACGAGCAGTACTTC	CASGLVAGDRVYEQYF
TRBV6-5	.	TRBJ1-1	.	TGTGCCAGCAGTCAACAGGGCCCTGAAGCTTTCTTT	CASSQQGPEAFF
TRBV19	.	TRBJ1-2	.	TGTGCCAGTAGGGGCAGGGAAATTCATGGCTACACCTTC	CASRGREIHGYTF